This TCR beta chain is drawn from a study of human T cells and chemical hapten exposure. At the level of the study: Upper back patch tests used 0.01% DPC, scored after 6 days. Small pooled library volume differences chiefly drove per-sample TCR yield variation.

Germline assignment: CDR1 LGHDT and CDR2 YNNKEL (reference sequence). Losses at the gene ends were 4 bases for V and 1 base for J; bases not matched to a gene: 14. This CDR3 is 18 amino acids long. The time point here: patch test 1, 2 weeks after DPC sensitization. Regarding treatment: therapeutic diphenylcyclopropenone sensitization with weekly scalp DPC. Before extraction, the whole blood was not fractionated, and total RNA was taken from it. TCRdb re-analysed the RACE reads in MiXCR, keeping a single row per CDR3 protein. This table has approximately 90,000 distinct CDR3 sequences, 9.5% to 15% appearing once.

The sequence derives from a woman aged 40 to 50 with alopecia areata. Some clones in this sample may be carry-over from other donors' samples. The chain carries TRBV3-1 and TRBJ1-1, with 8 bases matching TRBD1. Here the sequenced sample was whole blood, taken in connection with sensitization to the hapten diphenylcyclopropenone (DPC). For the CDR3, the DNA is TGTGCCAGCAGCCCAATCCCCGGACAGGGCGTAAGGAACACTGAAGCTTTCTTT. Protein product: CASSPIPGQGVRNTEAFF. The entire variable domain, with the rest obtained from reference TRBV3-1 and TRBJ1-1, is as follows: DTAVSQTPKYLVTQMGNDKSIKCEQNLGHDTMYWYKQDSKKFLKIMFSYNNKELIINETVPNRFSPKSPDKAHLNLHINSLELGDSAVYFCASSPIPGQGVRNTEAFFGQGTRLTVV.